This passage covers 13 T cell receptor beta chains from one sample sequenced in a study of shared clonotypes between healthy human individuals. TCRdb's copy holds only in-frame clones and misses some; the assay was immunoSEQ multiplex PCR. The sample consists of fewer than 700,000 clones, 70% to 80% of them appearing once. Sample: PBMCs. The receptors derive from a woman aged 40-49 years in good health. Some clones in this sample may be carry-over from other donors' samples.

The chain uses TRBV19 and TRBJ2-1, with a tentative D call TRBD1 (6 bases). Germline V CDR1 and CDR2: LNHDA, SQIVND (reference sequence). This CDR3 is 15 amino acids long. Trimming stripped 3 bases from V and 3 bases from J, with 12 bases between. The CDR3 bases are TGTGCCAGTAGTATGGGGACACATCTCTACAATGAGCAGTTCTTC. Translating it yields CASSMGTHLYNEQFF.

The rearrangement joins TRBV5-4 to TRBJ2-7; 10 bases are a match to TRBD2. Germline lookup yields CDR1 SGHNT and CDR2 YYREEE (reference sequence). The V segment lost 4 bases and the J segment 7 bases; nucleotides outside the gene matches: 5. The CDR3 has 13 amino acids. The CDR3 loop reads CASSPRGLAEQYF. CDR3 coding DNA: TGTGCCAGCAGCCCCCGGGGACTAGCGGAGCAGTACTTC.

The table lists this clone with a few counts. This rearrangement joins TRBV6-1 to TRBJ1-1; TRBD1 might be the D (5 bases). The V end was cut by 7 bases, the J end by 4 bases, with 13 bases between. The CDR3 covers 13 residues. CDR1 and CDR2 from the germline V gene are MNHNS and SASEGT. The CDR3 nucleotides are TGTGCCAGCAAACGTTCAGGGATCACTGAAGCTTTCTTT. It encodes CASKRSGITEAFF.

The DNA of the CDR3 is TGTGCCAGCAGTAACCGTCGTTGGGACAGGGTTCGAGAGACCCAGTACTTC. Translating gives CASSNRRWDRVRETQYF. The chain carries TRBV28 and TRBJ2-5; 9 nucleotides match TRBD1. Germline CDR1 reads MDHEN; CDR2 reads SYDVKM. The CDR3 is 17 residues long. Losses at the gene ends were 5 bases for V and 4 bases for J; bases not matched to a gene: 14.

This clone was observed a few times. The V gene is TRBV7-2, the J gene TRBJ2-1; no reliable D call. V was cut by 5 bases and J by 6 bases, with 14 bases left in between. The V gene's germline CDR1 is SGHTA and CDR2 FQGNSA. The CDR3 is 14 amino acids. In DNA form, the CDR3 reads TGTGCCAGCAGCCCATCTATCTCTGGCAATGAGCAGTTCTTC. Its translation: CASSPSISGNEQFF.

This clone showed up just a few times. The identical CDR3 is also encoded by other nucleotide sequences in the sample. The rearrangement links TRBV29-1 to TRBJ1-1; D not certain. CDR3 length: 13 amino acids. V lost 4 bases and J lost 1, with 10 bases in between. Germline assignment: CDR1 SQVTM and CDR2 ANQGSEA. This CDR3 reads CSVGRGGNTEAFF. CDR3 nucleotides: TGCAGCGTTGGAAGAGGTGGGAACACTGAAGCTTTCTTT.

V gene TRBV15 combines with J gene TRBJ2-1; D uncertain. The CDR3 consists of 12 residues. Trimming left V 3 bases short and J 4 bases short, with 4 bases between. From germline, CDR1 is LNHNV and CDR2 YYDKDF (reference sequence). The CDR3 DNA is TGTGCCACCAGCAGGCCATACAATGAGCAGTTCTTC. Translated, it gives CATSRPYNEQFF.

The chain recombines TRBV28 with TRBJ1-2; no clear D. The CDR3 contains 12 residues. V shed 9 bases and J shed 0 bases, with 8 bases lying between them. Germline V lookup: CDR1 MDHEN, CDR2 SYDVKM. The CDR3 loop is CASEGSNYGYTF. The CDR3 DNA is TGTGCCAGTGAGGGTTCTAACTATGGCTACACCTTC.

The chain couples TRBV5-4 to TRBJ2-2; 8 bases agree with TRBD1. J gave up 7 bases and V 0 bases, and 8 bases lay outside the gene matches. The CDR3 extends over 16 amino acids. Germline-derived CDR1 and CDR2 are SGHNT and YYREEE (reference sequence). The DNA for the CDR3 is TGTGCCAGCAGCTTGGCCGCCTCAGGGGGCTTCGGGGAGCTGTTTTTT. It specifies CASSLAASGGFGELFF.

CDR3 amino acids: CATSRAGQFYEQYF. For the CDR3, the DNA is TGTGCCACCAGCAGAGCGGGACAATTTTACGAGCAGTACTTC. V gene TRBV15 combines with J gene TRBJ2-7; a weak D match, TRBD1 (6 bases). This CDR3 region has 14 residues. V lost 1 base and J lost 4, with 11 bases in between. Germline V gene sequence: CDR1 LNHNV, CDR2 YYDKDF (reference sequence).

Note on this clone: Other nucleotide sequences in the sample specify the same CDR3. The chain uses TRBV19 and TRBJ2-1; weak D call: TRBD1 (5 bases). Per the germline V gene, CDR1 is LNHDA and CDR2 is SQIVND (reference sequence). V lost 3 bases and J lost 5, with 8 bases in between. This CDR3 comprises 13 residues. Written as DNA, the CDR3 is TGTGCCAGTAGTATTGGACAAAACAATGAGCAGTTCTTC. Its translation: CASSIGQNNEQFF.

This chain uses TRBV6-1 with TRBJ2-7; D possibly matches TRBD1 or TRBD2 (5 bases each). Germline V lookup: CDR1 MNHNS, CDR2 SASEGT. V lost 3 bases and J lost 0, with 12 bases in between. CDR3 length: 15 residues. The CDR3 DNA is TGTGCCAGCAGTGAGGGGGTACCGAGCTCCTACGAGCAGTACTTC. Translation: CASSEGVPSSYEQYF.

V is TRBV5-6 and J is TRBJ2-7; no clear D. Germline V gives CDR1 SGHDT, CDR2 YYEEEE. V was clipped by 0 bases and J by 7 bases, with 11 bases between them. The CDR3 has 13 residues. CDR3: CASSLAGLSEQYF. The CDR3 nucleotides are TGTGCCAGCAGCTTGGCCGGCCTCTCGGAGCAGTACTTC.